Following are 7 T cell receptor beta chains from one sample sequenced in a study of regulatory T cells in long-lasting Graves disease. Time point in this sample: persistent/refractory GD, antithyroid drugs over 5 years with positive TRAb. RNA from PBMCs was the source of the TCR library. In building TCR beta libraries, iRepertoire HTBI primers were used together with Arm-PCR of CDR3 regions. MiXCR, run by TCRdb on the multiplex PCR reads, gives a single entry per CDR3 protein. The sample has about 470,000 distinct CDR3 sequences; 20% to 25% are singletons. The sample here was peripheral blood mononuclear cells (PBMCs), taken when the disease was refractory, from a patient treated with antithyroid drugs. The source is a female donor with Graves disease.

This clonotype was observed at least ten times. The chain carries TRBV3-1 and TRBJ1-1, with D unclear. V dropped 6 bases and J dropped 1 base, with 9 bases sitting between them. The CDR3 runs to 13 residues. Germline values: CDR1 LGHDT, CDR2 YNNKEL (reference sequence). CDR3 sequence: CASRQHQNTEAFF. CDR3 DNA sequence: TGTGCCAGCAGACAACACCAGAACACTGAAGCTTTCTTT.

This clonotype appeared many times. The rearrangement joins TRBV11-2 to TRBJ2-5; 11 bases map to TRBD2. After removal of 6 bases from V and 5 bases from J, the junction contained 14 bases not matched to a gene. The CDR3 is 17 residues long. In germline, CDR1 is SGHAT, CDR2 FQNNGV. The CDR3 sequence is CASSGPGASGRWETQYF. CDR3 in DNA: TGTGCCAGCAGTGGGCCAGGGGCTAGCGGGAGGTGGGAGACCCAGTACTTC. Full variable domain (outside the CDR3, taken from reference TRBV11-2 and TRBJ2-5): EAGVAQSPRYKIIEKRQSVAFWCNPISGHATLYWYQQILGQGPKLLIQFQNNGVVDDSQLPKDRFSAERLKGVDSTLKIQPAKLEDSAVYLCASSGPGASGRWETQYFGPGTRLLVL.

The chain is built from TRBV7-9 and TRBJ2-2, with 12 bases that match TRBD1. Per germline, CDR1 SEHNR and CDR2 FQNEAQ (reference sequence). The CDR3 spans 16 residues. After removal of 3 bases from V and 6 bases from J, the junction contained 5 bases not matched to a gene. CDR3 DNA sequence: TGTGCCAGCAGCTTGGCCGGGACAGGGGGCCCCGGGGAGCTGTTTTTT. This encodes CASSLAGTGGPGELFF.

To note about this clonotype: Since a much larger clone is just one base distant, this may be a read error. The CDR3 end shows no conserved phenylalanine or tryptophan, and so a read error is likely. V and J are TRBV2 and TRBJ2-7, with D tentatively TRBD1 or TRBD2 (5 bases each). CDR1 and CDR2 (germline): SNHLY, FYNNEI. The CDR3 is made up of 14 amino acids. Trimming cost V 6 bases and J 4 bases, with 16 bases left between them. CDR3 coding DNA: TGTGCCAGCAGGGACACTTTAGGAGGATACGAGCAGTACCTC. This sequence encodes CASRDTLGGYEQYL.

The rearrangement links TRBV7-9 to TRBJ1-1, with TRBD1 identical over 10 bases. Germline trimming cut 5 bases from V and 3 bases from J; bases unmatched to any gene: 9. From germline, CDR1 is SEHNR and CDR2 FQNEAQ (reference sequence). The length of the CDR3 is 16 residues. The CDR3 DNA reads as TGTGCCAGCAGCCCCTGGGACAGGGGATTGGACACTGAAGCTTTCTTT. Its protein product is CASSPWDRGLDTEAFF. The full variable domain, in which reference TRBV7-9 and TRBJ1-1 provide the parts outside the CDR3, is DTGVSQNPRHKITKRGQNVTFRCDPISEHNRLYWYRQTLGQGPEFLTYFQNEAQLEKSRLLSDRFSAERPKGSFSTLEIQRTEQGDSAMYLCASSPWDRGLDTEAFFGQGTRLTVV.

This clonotype showed up just a few times. The genes are TRBV28 and TRBJ2-7, with D maybe TRBD1 (6 bases). Germline V gives CDR1 MDHEN, CDR2 SYDVKM. Trimming pared 7 bases from V and 4 bases from J, leaving 17 bases between. The CDR3 consists of 14 residues. As DNA, the CDR3 is TGTGCCAGCATCCGTAGGGGACACTCGTACGAGCAGTACTTC. This gives the protein CASIRRGHSYEQYF. Full variable domain (rest looked up from reference TRBV28 and TRBJ2-7): DVKVTQSSRYLVKRTGEKVFLECVQDMDHENMFWYRQDPGLGLRLIYFSYDVKMKEKGDIPEGYSVSREKKERFSLILESASTNQTSMYLCASIRRGHSYEQYFGPGTRLTVT.

Ten or more counts support this clonotype. This chain links TRBV11-1 with TRBJ2-7; D possibly corresponds to TRBD2 (6 bases). The CDR3 spans 15 residues. CDR1 is SGHAT and CDR2 is FQDESV in the germline V gene (reference sequence). Trimming left V 11 bases short and J 7 bases short, with 27 bases between. The CDR3 DNA reads TGTGCCTCCCGTGAAGGCAGCGGGTCCCAGGGAGAGCAGTACTTC. This codes for CASREGSGSQGEQYF.